The 22 T cell receptor beta chains below come from one sample, sequenced in a study of T cells in Graves' hyperthyroidism and ophthalmopathy. What was amplified from RNA transcripts were TCR beta CDR3 regions. The HTBI primer set was used in a first-round RT-PCR of the TCR CDR3. TCRdb fed the multiplex PCR reads into MiXCR, producing one record per CDR3 protein. The table has under 250,000 distinct CDR3 sequences, 15% to 20% seen once. Source material: blood. The source is a man aged 50 to 59 with Graves' hyperthyroidism.

V usage is TRBV7-2 and J usage is TRBJ2-7, with D tentatively TRBD1 (5 bases). This CDR3 is 14 amino acids long. Trimming removed 10 bases from V and 2 bases from J, with 18 bases in between. Germline loops: CDR1 SGHTA, CDR2 FQGNSA. CDR3 coding DNA: TGTGCCACCAAAAGGGGCCCGACTGCCTACGAGCAGTACTTC. Protein sequence: CATKRGPTAYEQYF.

This clonotype has a handful of counts. The chain employs TRBV2 and TRBJ1-2; D is unresolved. The V end was cut by 6 bases, the J end by 3 bases, with 14 bases between. Per germline, CDR1 SNHLY and CDR2 FYNNEI. This CDR3 region has 14 residues. Here the CDR3 reads CASRDFRRDYGYTF. CDR3 DNA sequence: TGTGCCAGCAGGGACTTCCGGAGGGACTATGGCTACACCTTC.

This clonotype was picked up many times. This chain connects TRBV7-9 to TRBJ2-7, with 11 bases lining up with TRBD2. Germline V CDR1 and CDR2: SEHNR, FQNEAQ (reference sequence). CDR3 length equals 15 residues. Trimming removed 1 base from V and 7 bases from J; junction bases left unmatched: 6. The CDR3 reads CASSLVLAGEDEQYF. The CDR3 DNA reads as TGTGCCAGCAGCTTAGTACTAGCGGGAGAGGATGAGCAGTACTTC.

This clonotype was detected a few times. The chain carries TRBV5-8 and TRBJ1-1; D is unresolved. There are 13 residues in the CDR3. V was cut by 2 bases and J by 0 bases, with 5 bases left in between. CDR1 SGHTS and CDR2 YDEGEE come from the germline V gene. The CDR3 reads CASSFFLNTEAFF. CDR3 coding DNA: TGTGCCAGCAGCTTTTTCCTGAACACTGAAGCTTTCTTT. The full variable domain, with the rest looked up from reference TRBV5-8 and TRBJ1-1, is EAGVTQSPTHLIKTRGQQATLRCSPISGHTSVYWYQQALGLGLQFLLWYDEGEERNRGNFPPRFSGRQFPNYSSELNVNALELEDSALYLCASSFFLNTEAFFGQGTRLTVV.

This clonotype was found many times. The rearrangement joins TRBV6-2 or TRBV6-3 to TRBJ1-2, with D possibly being TRBD1 (5 bases). V shed 6 bases and J shed 1 base, with 9 bases lying between them. This CDR3 has 13 amino acids. Germline CDR1 and CDR2: MNHEY and SVGEGT. DNA for the CDR3: TGTGCCAGCAGGGACACCGATAACTATGGCTACACCTTC. This gives the protein CASRDTDNYGYTF.

In its sample, this clonotype was seen a few times. The chain recombines TRBV5-4 with TRBJ2-1; no firm D call. Trimming left V 2 bases short and J 6 bases short, with 12 bases between. The CDR3 totals 14 residues. The germline V gene encodes CDR1 SGHNT and CDR2 YYREEE (reference sequence). CDR3 sequence reads: CASSFNTAVNEQFF. The CDR3 nucleotides read TGTGCCAGCAGCTTTAACACGGCAGTCAATGAGCAGTTCTTC.

This clonotype was counted a few times. V is TRBV14 and J is TRBJ2-2, with D perhaps matching TRBD2 (5 bases). Trimming shortened V by 4 bases and J by 4 bases, and 13 bases separated the two germline ends. This CDR3 has 15 amino acids. Germline lookup yields CDR1 SGHDN and CDR2 FVKESK. CDR3 region: CASSPTDWSTGELFF. DNA of the CDR3: TGTGCCAGCAGCCCAACGGACTGGAGCACCGGGGAGCTGTTTTTT.

There are a few counts of this clonotype. V and J are TRBV6-1 and TRBJ2-2, with D unresolved. Trimming cost V 8 bases and J 0 bases, with 7 bases left between them. The CDR3 sequence is 13 residues long. Germline CDR1 is MNHNS and CDR2 is SASEGT. CDR3 sequence (DNA): TGTGCCAGCTCGGCGGCGAACACCGGGGAGCTGTTTTTT. Translated, it gives CASSAANTGELFF.

The gene calls are TRBV5-1 and TRBJ1-4; possible D gene TRBD1, 5 bases. The CDR3 loop spans 14 amino acids. Germline V gene sequence: CDR1 SGHRS, CDR2 YFSETQ. Trimming removed 4 bases from V and 4 bases from J, with 11 bases in between. This CDR3 is CASSPDNLNEKLFF. Here the CDR3 DNA reads TGCGCCAGCAGCCCGGACAATCTTAATGAAAAACTGTTTTTT.

The CDR3 here is CASSRTAQETQYF. DNA for the CDR3: TGTGCCAGCAGCCGGACAGCACAAGAGACCCAGTACTTC. The chain recombines TRBV7-9 with TRBJ2-5, with D maybe TRBD1 (6 bases). Trimming removed 5 bases at V and 2 bases at J, with 9 bases between. Germline CDR1 is SEHNR and CDR2 is FQNEAQ (reference sequence). The CDR3 extends over 13 amino acids.

The chain uses TRBV10-3 and TRBJ1-1, with 8 positions matching TRBD1. CDR1 ENHRY and CDR2 SYGVKD come from the germline V gene. V lost 6 bases to trimming and J lost 6 bases; unmatched junction nucleotides: 6. CDR3 size: 13 residues. The CDR3 is CAIRIQGAAEAFF. The DNA of the CDR3 is TGTGCCATCAGGATCCAGGGGGCCGCTGAAGCTTTCTTT.

This clonotype showed up many times. The V gene is TRBV24-1, the J gene TRBJ2-2, with D possibly being TRBD1 (6 bases). CDR1 is KGHDR and CDR2 is SFDVKD in the germline V gene. V lost 4 bases and J lost 7, with 15 bases in between. This CDR3 region has 15 residues. As DNA, the CDR3 is TGTGCCACCAGTGACACAGGGATGAGGAGCGGGGAGCTGTTTTTT. Its translation: CATSDTGMRSGELFF.

In this sample, this clonotype turned up once. This chain uses TRBV19 with TRBJ2-1; no definite D call. V was trimmed by 5 bases and J by 0 bases, leaving 8 bases between them. This CDR3 contains 14 residues. Germline CDR1 reads LNHDA; CDR2 reads SQIVND (reference sequence). CDR3 sequence: CASSQLGSYNEQFF. CDR3 DNA sequence: TGTGCCAGTAGTCAGTTAGGCTCCTACAATGAGCAGTTCTTC.

V usage is TRBV2 and J usage is TRBJ2-1; maybe TRBD1 (6 bases). The CDR3 length is 15 residues. Germline V gene sequence: CDR1 SNHLY, CDR2 FYNNEI. Between the trimmed V and J ends, which lost 3 bases and 2 bases, there was a span of 11 bases. The CDR3 spells CASSEETGTYNEQFF. As DNA, the CDR3 is TGTGCCAGCAGTGAGGAGACAGGAACCTACAATGAGCAGTTCTTC. Based on the CDR3 plus reference TRBV2 and TRBJ2-1, the full variable domain is EPEVTQTPSHQVTQMGQEVILRCVPISNHLYFYWYRQILGQKVEFLVSFYNNEISEKSEIFDDQFSVERPDGSNFTLKIRSTKLEDSAMYFCASSEETGTYNEQFFGPGTRLTVL.

The chain couples TRBV15 to TRBJ1-6; D gene unclear. CDR3 length: 14 amino acids. Germline CDR1 is LNHNV and CDR2 is YYDKDF (reference sequence). V lost 5 bases and J 9 bases, leaving 14 bases between the germline ends. CDR3 bases: TGTGCCACCAGCGGCTCCGGTTGGAGTTCACCCCTCCACTTT. It yields the protein CATSGSGWSSPLHF.

The table lists this clonotype with a few counts. The rearrangement uses TRBV7-9 and TRBJ1-2; TRBD1 aligns across 8 bases. CDR3 length: 15 amino acids. Germline loops: CDR1 SEHNR, CDR2 FQNEAQ (reference sequence). V was pared by 5 bases and J by 0 bases, with 5 bases of the junction left unmatched. The CDR3 is CASSLLDRANYGYTF. CDR3 in DNA: TGTGCCAGCAGCCTGCTGGACAGGGCTAACTATGGCTACACCTTC.

This clonotype was observed many times. CDR3 bases: TGTGCCAGCTCAATGCAGCGGGTATCCTACAATGAGCAGTTCTTC. Translating it yields CASSMQRVSYNEQFF. The V call is TRBV2, the J call TRBJ2-1; tentatively, D is TRBD2 (6 bases). V gave up 8 bases and J gave up 1 base, with 15 bases separating them. The CDR3 has 15 amino acids. The V gene's germline CDR1 is SNHLY and CDR2 FYNNEI.

The J gene is TRBJ2-5, the V gene TRBV4-2; D is possibly TRBD1 or TRBD2 (5 bases each). Trimming pared 1 base from V and 7 bases from J, leaving 19 bases between. The CDR3 runs to 16 residues. The V gene's germline CDR1 is LGHNA and CDR2 YNFKEQ. The chain's CDR3 is CASSQVGQGRGVTQYF. The CDR3 region has the DNA TGTGCCAGCAGCCAAGTAGGGCAGGGACGAGGGGTGACCCAGTACTTC.

This rearrangement joins TRBV12-3 or TRBV12-4 to TRBJ1-5; no definite D call. The CDR3 has 16 residues. Trimming stripped 6 bases from V and 2 bases from J, with 17 bases between. DNA for the CDR3: TGTGCCAGCAGCGGATTTGCGGGCAGCCGCAATCAGCCCCAGCATTTT. Its translation: CASSGFAGSRNQPQHF.

This clonotype was counted between two and nine times. The genes are TRBV29-1 and TRBJ2-3, with a tentative D call TRBD2 (7 bases). Trimming pared 3 bases from V and 11 bases from J, leaving 21 bases between. Germline V gene data show CDR1 as SQVTM and CDR2 as ANQGSEA. The CDR3 runs to 14 residues. CDR3 nucleotide sequence: TGCAGCGTTGAGGGGGGGGGGCCCACAGACGTGCAGTATTTT. Translating gives CSVEGGGPTDVQYF.

This clonotype came up many times. The V and J genes are TRBV3-1 and TRBJ2-5; tentatively, D is TRBD2 (6 bases). The CDR3 length is 14 residues. Germline assignment: CDR1 LGHDT and CDR2 YNNKEL (reference sequence). V was trimmed by 3 bases and J by 5 bases, leaving 13 bases between them. The CDR3 region has the DNA TGTGCCAGCAGCCAGAGACACGCGGGGGAGACCCAGTACTTC. Translating it yields CASSQRHAGETQYF.

The gene calls are TRBV20-1 and TRBJ1-1; D might be TRBD1 (6 bases). This CDR3 contains 14 residues. Germline loops: CDR1 DFQATT, CDR2 SNEGSKA (reference sequence). The V gene lost 2 bases and the J gene lost 12 bases, with 22 bases spanning the gap. The CDR3 region has the DNA TGCAGTGCTAGACCTGGGGCGGGGCAGGGGCTTACTTTCTTT. Translated: CSARPGAGQGLTFF.